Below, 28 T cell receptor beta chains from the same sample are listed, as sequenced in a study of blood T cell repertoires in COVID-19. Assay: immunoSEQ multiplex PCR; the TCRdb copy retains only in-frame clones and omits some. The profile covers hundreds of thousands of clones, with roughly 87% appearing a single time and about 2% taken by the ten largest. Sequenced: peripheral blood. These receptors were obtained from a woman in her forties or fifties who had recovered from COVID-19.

The CDR3 DNA follows: TGCGCCAGCAGCCAAGATTCGGTTTCCTACGAGCAGTACTTC. It specifies CASSQDSVSYEQYF. J is TRBJ2-7 and V is TRBV4-3; D is undetermined. Germline lookup yields CDR1 LGHNA and CDR2 YSLEER. The CDR3 extends over 14 amino acids. Trimming removed 0 bases at V and 1 base at J, with 7 bases between.

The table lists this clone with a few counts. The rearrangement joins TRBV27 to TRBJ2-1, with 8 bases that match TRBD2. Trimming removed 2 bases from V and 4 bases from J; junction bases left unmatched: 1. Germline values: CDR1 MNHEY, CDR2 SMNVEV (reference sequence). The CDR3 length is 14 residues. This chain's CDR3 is CASSLASGYNEQFF. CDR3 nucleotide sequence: TGTGCCAGCAGTTTAGCTAGCGGGTACAATGAGCAGTTCTTC.

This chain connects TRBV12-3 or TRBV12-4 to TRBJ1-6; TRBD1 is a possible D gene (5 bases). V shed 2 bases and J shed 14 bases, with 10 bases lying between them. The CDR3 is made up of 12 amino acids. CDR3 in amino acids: CASSLRGTTLHF. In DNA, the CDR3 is TGTGCCAGCAGTTTACGGGGGACTACCCTCCACTTT.

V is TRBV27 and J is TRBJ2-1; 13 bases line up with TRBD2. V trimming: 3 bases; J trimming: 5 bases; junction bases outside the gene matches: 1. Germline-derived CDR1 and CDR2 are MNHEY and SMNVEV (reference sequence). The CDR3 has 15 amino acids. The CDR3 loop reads CASSFGTSGNNEQFF. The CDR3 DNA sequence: TGTGCCAGCAGTTTCGGGACTAGCGGGAACAATGAGCAGTTCTTC.

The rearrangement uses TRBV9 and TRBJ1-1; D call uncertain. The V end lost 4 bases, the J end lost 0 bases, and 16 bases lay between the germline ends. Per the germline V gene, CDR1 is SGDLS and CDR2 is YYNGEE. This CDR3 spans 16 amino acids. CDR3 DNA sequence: TGTGCCAGCAGCCCCTTCGGTGCCCTCATGAACACTGAAGCTTTCTTT. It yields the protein CASSPFGALMNTEAFF.

DNA of the CDR3: TGCGCCAGCAGCCAACCGAGATCTAAGGGAAACACCATATATTTT. Protein product: CASSQPRSKGNTIYF. The chain has TRBV4-1 and TRBJ1-3; D remains unclear. V gave up 2 bases and J gave up 4 bases, with 12 bases separating them. CDR1 and CDR2 from the germline V gene are MGHRA and YSYEKL. The CDR3 length is 15 residues.

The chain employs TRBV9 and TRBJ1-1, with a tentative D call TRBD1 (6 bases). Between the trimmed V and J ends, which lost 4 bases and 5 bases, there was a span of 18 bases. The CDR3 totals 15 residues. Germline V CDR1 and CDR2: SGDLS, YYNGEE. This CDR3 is CASSPSGHPGTEAFF. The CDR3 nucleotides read TGTGCCAGCAGCCCATCGGGACACCCGGGAACTGAAGCTTTCTTT.

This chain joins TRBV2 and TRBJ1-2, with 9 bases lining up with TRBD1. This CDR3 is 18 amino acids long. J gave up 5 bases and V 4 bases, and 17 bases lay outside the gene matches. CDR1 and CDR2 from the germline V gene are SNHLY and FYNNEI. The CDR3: CASSGGPGTGPRVYGYTF. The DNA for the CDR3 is TGTGCCAGCAGTGGGGGTCCCGGGACAGGGCCGCGGGTTTATGGCTACACCTTC.

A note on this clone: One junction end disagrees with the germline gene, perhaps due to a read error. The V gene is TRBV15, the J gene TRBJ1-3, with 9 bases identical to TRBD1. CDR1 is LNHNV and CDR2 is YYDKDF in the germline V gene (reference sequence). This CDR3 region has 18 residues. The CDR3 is CATRRENVGQGFGNTIYF. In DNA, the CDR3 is TGTGCCACCAGGAGAGAGAACGTTGGACAGGGGTTTGGAAACACCATATATTTT.

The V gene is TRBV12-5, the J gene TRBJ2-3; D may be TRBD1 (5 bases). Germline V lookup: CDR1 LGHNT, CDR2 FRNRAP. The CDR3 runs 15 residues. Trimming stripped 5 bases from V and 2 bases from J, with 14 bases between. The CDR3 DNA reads TGTGCTAGTGGTCCCGACAGATGGAACACAGATACGCAGTATTTT. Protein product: CASGPDRWNTDTQYF.

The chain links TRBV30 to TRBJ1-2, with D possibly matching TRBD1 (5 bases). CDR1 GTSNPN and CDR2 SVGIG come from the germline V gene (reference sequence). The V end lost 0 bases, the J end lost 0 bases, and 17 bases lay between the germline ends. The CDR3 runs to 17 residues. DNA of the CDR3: TGTGCCTGGAGTGTTATGTTCAGGGAACAAGCTAACTATGGCTACACCTTC. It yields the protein CAWSVMFREQANYGYTF.

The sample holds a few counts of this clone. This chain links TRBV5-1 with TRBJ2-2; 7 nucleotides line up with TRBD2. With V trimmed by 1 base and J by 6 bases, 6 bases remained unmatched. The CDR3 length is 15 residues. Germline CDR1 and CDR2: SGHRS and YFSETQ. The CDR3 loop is CASSLSASGAGELFF. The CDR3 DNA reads TGCGCCAGCAGCTTGTCGGCTAGCGGTGCCGGGGAGCTGTTTTTT.

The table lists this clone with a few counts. The CDR3 nucleotides read TGTGCCAGCGCCGAAGGGGCCGGGGGGGCCTTAAATACGCAGTATTTT. Translated, it gives CASAEGAGGALNTQYF. J is TRBJ2-3 and V is TRBV6-4, with 8 bases lining up with TRBD2. The CDR3 loop spans 16 amino acids. Looked up from germline, CDR1 is MRHNA and CDR2 is SNTAGT. V was pared by 8 bases and J by 7 bases, with 17 bases of the junction left unmatched.

The DNA for the CDR3 is TGTGCCAGCAGCTTCGGGACTACCAATCAAGAGACCCAGTACTTC. It encodes CASSFGTTNQETQYF. The chain links TRBV7-2 to TRBJ2-5; 7 positions agree with TRBD2. J gave up 2 bases and V 3 bases, and 6 bases lay outside the gene matches. Germline assignment: CDR1 SGHTA and CDR2 FQGNSA. The CDR3 spans 15 residues.

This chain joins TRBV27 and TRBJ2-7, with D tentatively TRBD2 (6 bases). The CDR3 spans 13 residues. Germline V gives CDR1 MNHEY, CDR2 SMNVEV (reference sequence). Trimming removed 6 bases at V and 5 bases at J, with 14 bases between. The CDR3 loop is CASRAGGRNEQYF. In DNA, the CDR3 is TGTGCCAGCAGGGCTGGAGGGCGAAACGAGCAGTACTTC.

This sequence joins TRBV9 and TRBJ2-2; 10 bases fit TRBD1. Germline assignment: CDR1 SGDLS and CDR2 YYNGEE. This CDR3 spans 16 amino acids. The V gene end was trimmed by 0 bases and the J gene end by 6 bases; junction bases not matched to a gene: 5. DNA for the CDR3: TGTGCCAGCAGCGTAGGACAGGGGGCCGTCCCCGGGGAGCTGTTTTTT. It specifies CASSVGQGAVPGELFF.

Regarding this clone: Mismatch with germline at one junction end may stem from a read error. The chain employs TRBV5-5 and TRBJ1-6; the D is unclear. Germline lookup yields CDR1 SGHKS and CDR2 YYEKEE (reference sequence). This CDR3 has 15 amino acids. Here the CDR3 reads CASSWVTSGNSPFHF. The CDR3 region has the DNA TGTGCCAGCAGCTGGGTGACTAGCGGGAATTCACCCTTCCACTTT.

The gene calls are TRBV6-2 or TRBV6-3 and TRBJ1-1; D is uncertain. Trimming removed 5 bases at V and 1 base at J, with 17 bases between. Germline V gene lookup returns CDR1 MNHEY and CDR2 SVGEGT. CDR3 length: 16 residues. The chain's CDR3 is CASSTEGRGGNTEAFF. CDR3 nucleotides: TGTGCCAGCAGTACAGAAGGGCGGGGAGGGAACACTGAAGCTTTCTTT.

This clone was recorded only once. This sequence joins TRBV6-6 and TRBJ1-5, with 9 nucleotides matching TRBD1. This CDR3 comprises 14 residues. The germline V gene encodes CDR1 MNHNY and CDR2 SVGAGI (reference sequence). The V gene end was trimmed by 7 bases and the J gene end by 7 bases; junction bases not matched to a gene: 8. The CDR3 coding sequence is TGTGCCAGCACCAAGGACAGGGGATTCCAGCCCCAGCATTTT. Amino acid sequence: CASTKDRGFQPQHF.

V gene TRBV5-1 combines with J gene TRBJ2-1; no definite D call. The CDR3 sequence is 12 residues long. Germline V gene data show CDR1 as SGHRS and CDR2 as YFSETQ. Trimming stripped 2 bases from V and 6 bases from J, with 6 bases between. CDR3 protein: CASSFVSNEQFF. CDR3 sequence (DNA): TGCGCCAGCAGCTTCGTGAGCAATGAGCAGTTCTTC.

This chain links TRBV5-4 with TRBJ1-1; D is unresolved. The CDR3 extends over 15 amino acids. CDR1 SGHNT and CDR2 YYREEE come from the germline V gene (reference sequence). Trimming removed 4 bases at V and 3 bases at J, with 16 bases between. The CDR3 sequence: CASSLRPGIDTEAFF. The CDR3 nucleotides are TGTGCCAGCAGCCTCCGCCCCGGGATCGACACTGAAGCTTTCTTT.

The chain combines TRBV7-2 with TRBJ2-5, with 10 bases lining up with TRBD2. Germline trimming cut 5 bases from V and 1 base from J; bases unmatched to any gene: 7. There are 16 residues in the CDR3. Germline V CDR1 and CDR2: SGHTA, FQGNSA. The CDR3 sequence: CASSEGLATAQETQYF. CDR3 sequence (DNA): TGTGCCAGCAGCGAGGGACTAGCGACCGCCCAAGAGACCCAGTACTTC.

CDR3 DNA: TGCAGCGTTGAAGATAGGGGACAGGGGCAAGAGACCCAGTACTTC. This sequence encodes CSVEDRGQGQETQYF. The rearrangement uses TRBV29-1 and TRBJ2-5; 10 bases align to TRBD1. This CDR3 has 15 residues. Germline V lookup: CDR1 SQVTM, CDR2 ANQGSEA. V shed 0 bases and J 2 bases; nucleotides not matched to a gene: 3. The full variable domain, its missing parts supplied by reference TRBV29-1 and TRBJ2-5, is SAVISQKPSRDICQRGTSLTIQCQVDSQVTMMFWYRQQPGQSLTLIATANQGSEATYESGFVIDKFPISRPNLTFSTLTVSNMSPEDSSIYLCSVEDRGQGQETQYFGPGTRLLVL.

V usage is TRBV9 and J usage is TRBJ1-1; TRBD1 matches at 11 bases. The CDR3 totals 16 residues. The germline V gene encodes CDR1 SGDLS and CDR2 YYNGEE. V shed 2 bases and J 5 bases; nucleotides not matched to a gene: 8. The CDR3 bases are TGTGCCAGCAGCGTGGGGGACAGGGGGAGAGAAACTGAAGCTTTCTTT. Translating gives CASSVGDRGRETEAFF.

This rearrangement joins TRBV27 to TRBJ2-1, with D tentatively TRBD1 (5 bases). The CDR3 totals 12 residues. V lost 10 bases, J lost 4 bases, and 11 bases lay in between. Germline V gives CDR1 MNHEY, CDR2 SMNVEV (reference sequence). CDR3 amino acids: CAIRDSYNEQFF. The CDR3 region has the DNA TGTGCCATCAGAGACAGTTACAATGAGCAGTTCTTC.

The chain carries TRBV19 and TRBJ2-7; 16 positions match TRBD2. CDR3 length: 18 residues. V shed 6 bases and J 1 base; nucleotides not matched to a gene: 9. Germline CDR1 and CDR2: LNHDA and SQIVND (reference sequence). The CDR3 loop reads CASSAKGLAGGRSYEQYF. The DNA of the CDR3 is TGTGCCAGTAGCGCGAAGGGACTAGCGGGAGGGCGGTCCTACGAGCAGTACTTC.

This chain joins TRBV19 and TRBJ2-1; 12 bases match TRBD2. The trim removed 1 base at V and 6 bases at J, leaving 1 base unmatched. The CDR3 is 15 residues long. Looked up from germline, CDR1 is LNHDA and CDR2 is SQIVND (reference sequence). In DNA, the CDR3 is TGTGCCAGTAGTATAGGACTAGCGGGAGTCAATGAGCAGTTCTTC. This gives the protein CASSIGLAGVNEQFF. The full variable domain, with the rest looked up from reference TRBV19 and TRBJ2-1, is DGGITQSPKYLFRKEGQNVTLSCEQNLNHDAMYWYRQDPGQGLRLIYYSQIVNDFQKGDIAEGYSVSREKKESFPLTVTSAQKNPTAFYLCASSIGLAGVNEQFFGPGTRLTVL.

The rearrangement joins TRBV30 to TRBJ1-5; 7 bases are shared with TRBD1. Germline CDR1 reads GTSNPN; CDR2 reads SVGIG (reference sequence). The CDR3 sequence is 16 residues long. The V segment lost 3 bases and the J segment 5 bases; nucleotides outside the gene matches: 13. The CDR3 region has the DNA TGTGCCTGGAGAGGAGGACAGGCCGGTTTGGATCAGCCCCAGCATTTT. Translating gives CAWRGGQAGLDQPQHF.